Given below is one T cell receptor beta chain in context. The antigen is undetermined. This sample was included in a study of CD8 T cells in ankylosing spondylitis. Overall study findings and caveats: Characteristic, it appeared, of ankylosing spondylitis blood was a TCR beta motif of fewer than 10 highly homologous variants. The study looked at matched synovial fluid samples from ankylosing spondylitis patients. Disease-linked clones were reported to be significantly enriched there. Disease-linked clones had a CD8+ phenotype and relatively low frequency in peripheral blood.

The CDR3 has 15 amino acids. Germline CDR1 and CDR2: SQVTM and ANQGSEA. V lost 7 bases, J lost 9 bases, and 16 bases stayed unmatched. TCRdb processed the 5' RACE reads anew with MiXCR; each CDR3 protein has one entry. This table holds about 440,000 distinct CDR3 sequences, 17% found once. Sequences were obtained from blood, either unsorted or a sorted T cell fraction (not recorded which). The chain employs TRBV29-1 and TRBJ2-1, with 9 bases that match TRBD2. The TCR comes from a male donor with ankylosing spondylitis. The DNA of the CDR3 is TGCAGCGCCCCGGGAGCTTTTGCGGGGGGGGGTGAGCAGTTCTTC. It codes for CSAPGAFAGGGEQFF.